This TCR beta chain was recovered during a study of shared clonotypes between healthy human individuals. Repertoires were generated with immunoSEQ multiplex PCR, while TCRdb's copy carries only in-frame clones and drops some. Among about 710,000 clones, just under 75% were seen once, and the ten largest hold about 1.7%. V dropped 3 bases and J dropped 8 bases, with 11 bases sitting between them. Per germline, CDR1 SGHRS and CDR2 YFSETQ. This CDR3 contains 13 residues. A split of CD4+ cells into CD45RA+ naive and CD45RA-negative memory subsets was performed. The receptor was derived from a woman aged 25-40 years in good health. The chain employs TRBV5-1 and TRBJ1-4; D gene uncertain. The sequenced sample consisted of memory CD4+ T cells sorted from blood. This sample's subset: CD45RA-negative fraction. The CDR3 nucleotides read TGCGCCAGCAGCTCCCGCGGCCACGAAAAACTGTTTTTT. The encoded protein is CASSSRGHEKLFF.